This T cell receptor beta chain stems from a study of vaccination effects on CD4 cells after COVID-19. Study results and caveats: Infection- and vaccine-induced clones contracted markedly late after vaccination.

Deletions cut 0 bases from V and 2 bases from J, with 8 bases between. CDR3 length: 14 residues. Regarding this clone: Its antigen is not identified.

The method was immunoSEQ multiplex PCR; TCRdb's version includes in-frame clones alone and lacks a portion of them. The sample includes approximately 17,000 clones, 70% of them seen just once. ViraFEST used viral peptide pools to expand antigen-specific CD4+ T cells before sequencing. Isolating CD4+ T cells followed 9 to 11 days of culture. It was two doses of either the BNT162b2 or mRNA-1273 vaccine that participants received. The clonotype comes from a human donor who received a COVID-19 vaccine. The V and J genes are TRBV5-3 and TRBJ1-2; no clear D gene. TRBV5-3 is given ORF status, its function remaining uncertain. The material was CD4+ T cells from PBMCs cultured with SARS-CoV-2 spike peptides, obtained after COVID-19 vaccination. The CDR3 DNA reads as TGTGCCAGAAGCTTGGGACGGGAGAACTATGGCTACACCTTC. The encoded protein is CARSLGRENYGYTF.